This TCR beta chain was recovered during a study of T cells in Graves' hyperthyroidism and ophthalmopathy. Findings and caveats of the study: Among clonotypes expanded in thyroid above 0.001, most were also found in blood.

Researchers amplified the TCR beta CDR3 regions from RNA transcripts. The HTBI set primed first-round TCR CDR3 RT-PCR. TCRdb recomputed calls from the multiplex PCR reads with MiXCR, one row per CDR3 protein. This sample carries 650,000 to 800,000 distinct CDR3 sequences, approximately 42% of them seen once, and the ten largest clones take less than 9%. For this clonotype: Its cognate antigen is unknown.

Germline CDR1 reads DFQATT; CDR2 reads SNEGSKA (reference sequence). The CDR3 is 14 residues long. Trimming removed 0 bases at V and 3 bases at J, with 12 bases between. This TCR derives from an adult man with Graves' disease, either hyperthyroidism or ophthalmopathy (not recorded which). The sample taken for sequencing was peripheral blood or thyroid tissue (not recorded which). The chain has TRBV20-1 and TRBJ2-7, with TRBD2 as a possible D gene (6 bases). In DNA, the CDR3 is TGCAGTGCTAGAGAGACTAGTCCCTTCTACGAGCAGTACTTC. It codes for CSARETSPFYEQYF.